Following are 21 T cell receptor beta chains from one sample sequenced in a study of shared clonotypes between healthy human individuals. TCRdb's table, derived via immunoSEQ multiplex PCR, lists solely in-frame clones and lacks some. The table includes under 600,000 clones, 75% to 80% detected once. The specimen sequenced was PBMCs. Receptors were obtained from a woman aged 40 to 50 in good health. Some clones in this sample may be carry-over from other donors' samples.

This clone was detected many times. The chain joins TRBV18 to TRBJ1-2; D call uncertain. The CDR3 length is 16 residues. Trimming shortened V by 2 bases and J by 2 bases, and 15 bases separated the two germline ends. Germline CDR1 KGHSH, CDR2 LQKENI. CDR3 DNA: TGTGCCAGCTCACCAGGTCCCCACCAACTCAACTATGGCTACACCTTC. Its protein is CASSPGPHQLNYGYTF.

The chain recombines TRBV19 with TRBJ2-1, with TRBD1 identical over 9 bases. The V gene end was trimmed by 5 bases and the J gene end by 2 bases; junction bases not matched to a gene: 4. CDR1 and CDR2 (germline): LNHDA, SQIVND (reference sequence). The CDR3 length is 15 residues. In DNA, the CDR3 is TGTGCCAGTAGTTCGGGACAGGGAGCCTACAATGAGCAGTTCTTC. Translated, it gives CASSSGQGAYNEQFF.

The chain combines TRBV4-3 with TRBJ1-4; TRBD1 might be the D (6 bases). The length of the CDR3 is 15 residues. Trimming removed 4 bases from V and 5 bases from J, with 14 bases in between. Germline assignment: CDR1 LGHNA and CDR2 YSLEER. The CDR3 DNA reads as TGCGCCAGCAGCCGCGGAGGGCAGGGGAATGAAAAACTGTTTTTT. As protein: CASSRGGQGNEKLFF.

This chain connects TRBV21-1 to TRBJ2-2. TRBV21-1 is annotated as a pseudogene. This CDR3 has 19 residues. The CDR3: CASSKWELGGNRVTGELFF. CDR3 sequence (DNA): TGTGCCAGCAGCAAGTGGGAATTGGGTGGGAATAGGGTCACCGGGGAGCTGTTTTTT.

The chain combines TRBV5-1 with TRBJ1-4; D is undetermined. The CDR3 is 14 residues long. The ends were cut back, 4 bases at V and 4 bases at J, with 11 bases in the middle. Germline V CDR1 and CDR2: SGHRS, YFSETQ. The DNA for the CDR3 is TGCGCCAGCAGCCAACAGACGTTTAATGAAAAACTGTTTTTT. Protein: CASSQQTFNEKLFF. The whole variable domain, remainder taken from reference TRBV5-1 and TRBJ1-4, is KAGVTQTPRYLIKTRGQQVTLSCSPISGHRSVSWYQQTPGQGLQFLFEYFSETQRNKGNFPGRFSGRQFSNSRSEMNVSTLELGDSALYLCASSQQTFNEKLFFGSGTQLSVL.

Concerning this clone itself: The germline gene is not matched at one end of the junction; a read error may be the cause. The rearrangement links TRBV29-1 to TRBJ2-1; D is uncertain. CDR3 size: 10 residues. Germline V CDR1 and CDR2: SQVTM, ANQGSEA. The CDR3 nucleotides read TGCAGCGTGGACCAAAATGGGCAGTTCTTC. Its protein product is CSVDQNGQFF.

This chain uses TRBV28 with TRBJ2-1; D remains ambiguous. The CDR3 is 13 amino acids. V lost 3 bases and J 9 bases, leaving 12 bases between the germline ends. Germline values: CDR1 MDHEN, CDR2 SYDVKM. The CDR3 bases are TGTGCCAGCAGTTTCGCCGACTTCGGTGAGCAGTTCTTC. Amino acid sequence: CASSFADFGEQFF.

The gene calls are TRBV6-1 and TRBJ2-5; tentatively, D is TRBD1 (5 bases). V lost 0 bases and J lost 5, with 13 bases in between. CDR1 is MNHNS and CDR2 is SASEGT in the germline V gene. The CDR3 extends over 15 amino acids. The CDR3 DNA reads as TGTGCCAGCAGTGAAGCAAGGGGCCGCTGGGAGACCCAGTACTTC. It translates to CASSEARGRWETQYF.

The gene calls are TRBV7-9 and TRBJ2-2; D is possibly TRBD2 (6 bases). This CDR3 is 17 amino acids long. Germline V gene sequence: CDR1 SEHNR, CDR2 FQNEAQ (reference sequence). The V and J ends lost 6 bases and 4 bases respectively, with 21 bases between them. The CDR3, as DNA: TGTGCCAGCAGAAGACTAGGAGAAGTAAGTGGCACCGGGGAGCTGTTTTTT. It encodes CASRRLGEVSGTGELFF.

The chain uses TRBV19 and TRBJ1-5; no clear D. Germline lookup yields CDR1 LNHDA and CDR2 SQIVND (reference sequence). Between the trimmed V and J ends, which lost 6 bases and 0 bases, there was a span of 6 bases. This CDR3 contains 13 residues. This chain's CDR3 is CASRGNSNQPQHF. The CDR3 DNA is TGTGCCAGTAGGGGGAATAGCAATCAGCCCCAGCATTTT.

This chain uses TRBV9 with TRBJ1-3; D unresolved. V was clipped by 3 bases and J by 4 bases, with 11 bases between them. CDR3 length: 14 amino acids. CDR1 is SGDLS and CDR2 is YYNGEE in the germline V gene. The CDR3 DNA is TGTGCCAGCAGCGACGGATCCTGGGGAAACACCATATATTTT. Its protein product is CASSDGSWGNTIYF.

To note about this clone: Within the sample, other DNA sequences also encode this same CDR3. V usage is TRBV5-1 and J usage is TRBJ1-6, with D unresolved. Trimming removed 4 bases at V and 3 bases at J, with 5 bases between. The CDR3 is made up of 13 amino acids. Germline CDR1 SGHRS, CDR2 YFSETQ. The CDR3 DNA sequence: TGCGCCAGCAGCCCGGACTATAATTCACCCCTCCACTTT. This sequence encodes CASSPDYNSPLHF.

This clone has only one observation. This chain joins TRBV7-9 and TRBJ1-2; 9 bases line up with TRBD1. Germline V gives CDR1 SEHNR, CDR2 FQNEAQ (reference sequence). Losses at the gene ends were 5 bases for V and 4 bases for J; bases not matched to a gene: 11. The CDR3 contains 16 residues. CDR3 in amino acids: CASSASGQGEGYGYTF. In DNA, the CDR3 is TGTGCCAGCAGCGCCTCGGGACAGGGCGAGGGCTATGGCTACACCTTC.

With respect to this clone: This CDR3 is also generated by other DNA sequences in the sample. The V call is TRBV30, the J call TRBJ1-1, with D possibly TRBD1 on 6 matching bases. Per germline, CDR1 GTSNPN and CDR2 SVGIG (reference sequence). CDR3 length: 13 amino acids. The V end was cut by 0 bases, the J end by 5 bases, with 10 bases between. The CDR3 reads CAWSVNRDTEAFF. The CDR3 nucleotides are TGTGCCTGGAGTGTTAACAGGGATACTGAAGCTTTCTTT. The full variable domain, completed using reference TRBV30 and TRBJ1-1, is SQTIHQWPATLVQPVGSPLSLECTVEGTSNPNLYWYRQAAGRGLQLLFYSVGIGQISSEVPQNLSASRPQDRQFILSSKKLLLSDSGFYLCAWSVNRDTEAFFGQGTRLTVV.

The chain couples TRBV19 to TRBJ1-1; D is unresolved. The germline V gene encodes CDR1 LNHDA and CDR2 SQIVND (reference sequence). V gave up 6 bases and J gave up 6 bases, with 14 bases separating them. The CDR3 is 13 amino acids. Here the CDR3 reads CASSPLSSPEAFF. CDR3 DNA sequence: TGTGCCAGTAGCCCCCTGAGCAGCCCTGAAGCTTTCTTT.

The gene calls are TRBV5-6 and TRBJ2-3, with D unclear. The CDR3 is 13 residues long. The germline V gene encodes CDR1 SGHDT and CDR2 YYEEEE. Trimming took 2 bases from V and 4 from J, leaving 8 bases between them. CDR3 bases: TGTGCCAGCAGCTTTTATCAGGCAGATACGCAGTATTTT. Its protein is CASSFYQADTQYF. Full variable domain (missing parts from reference TRBV5-6 and TRBJ2-3): DAGVTQSPTHLIKTRGQQVTLRCSPKSGHDTVSWYQQALGQGPQFIFQYYEEEERQRGNFPDRFSGHQFPNYSSELNVNALLLGDSALYLCASSFYQADTQYFGPGTRLTVL.

V usage is TRBV14 and J usage is TRBJ2-7; the D gene is possibly TRBD1 (6 bases). The CDR3 covers 17 residues. The ends were cut back, 4 bases at V and 3 bases at J, with 22 bases in the middle. The V gene's germline CDR1 is SGHDN and CDR2 FVKESK. The chain's CDR3 is CASSRTEKRDKIYEQYF. CDR3 sequence (DNA): TGTGCCAGCAGCCGTACAGAGAAACGGGACAAGATCTACGAGCAGTACTTC.

This chain links TRBV19 with TRBJ2-5, with a weak D call TRBD2 (6 bases). The V gene lost 4 bases and the J gene lost 3 bases, with 18 bases spanning the gap. Germline V gene sequence: CDR1 LNHDA, CDR2 SQIVND (reference sequence). The CDR3 loop spans 16 amino acids. CDR3: CASSSGNGAIEETQYF. The CDR3 DNA is TGTGCCAGTAGTAGCGGGAATGGAGCCATCGAAGAGACCCAGTACTTC.

The rearrangement links TRBV7-8 to TRBJ2-5, with D perhaps TRBD1 (5 bases). With 4 bases removed from V and 6 bases from J, the gap between germline ends came to 15 bases. This CDR3 is 14 amino acids long. Germline V CDR1 and CDR2: SGHVS, FQNEAQ. CDR3 sequence: CASSSLQGLQTQYF. CDR3 DNA sequence: TGTGCCAGCAGCTCCCTCCAGGGTTTGCAGACCCAGTACTTC. Full variable domain (rest looked up from reference TRBV7-8 and TRBJ2-5): GAGVSQSPRYKVAKRGQDVALRCDPISGHVSLFWYQQALGQGPEFLTYFQNEAQLDKSGLPSDRFFAERPEGSVSTLKIQRTQQEDSAVYLCASSSLQGLQTQYFGPGTRLLVL.

The chain combines TRBV20-1 with TRBJ2-1; D is unresolved. CDR1 and CDR2 from the germline V gene are DFQATT and SNEGSKA (reference sequence). The CDR3 runs to 11 residues. The ends were cut back, 7 bases at V and 7 bases at J, with 11 bases in the middle. The CDR3 nucleotides are TGCAGTGTACCTGCGTGGAATGAGCAGTTCTTC. Its translation: CSVPAWNEQFF.

This clone was observed a few times. The genes are TRBV2 and TRBJ2-7; 8 bases match TRBD1. Germline V gene data show CDR1 as SNHLY and CDR2 as FYNNEI. Unmatched junction bases numbered 14, after V lost 10 bases and J lost 3 bases. The CDR3 is 15 residues long. The CDR3 region is CAILLLGQDFYEQYF. The DNA for the CDR3 is TGTGCCATCCTTCTTTTGGGACAGGACTTCTACGAGCAGTACTTC.